This T cell receptor beta chain derives from a study of CD8 T cells in Susac syndrome. Study at large: Among sequenced Susac syndrome patients, 5 or 6 had active disease and under ten were in remission. Intravenous immunoglobulin alone or corticosteroids were being given to patients with Susac syndrome at blood draw, unless they were therapy-naive.

RNA amounts of about 0.5 to 1 ug underwent reverse transcription with random hexamers. TCRdb re-called the immunoSEQ multiplex PCR reads through MiXCR, storing one row per CDR3 protein. Seen here are some 190,000 distinct CDR3 sequences, approximately 94% observed once, and the top ten hold 0.15% to 0.2%. This CDR3 region has 15 residues. Germline lookup yields CDR1 DFQATT and CDR2 SNEGSKA (reference sequence). With 3 bases removed from V and 7 bases from J, the gap between germline ends came to 22 bases. The origin of this receptor is a human donor with Susac syndrome. The rearrangement joins TRBV20-1 to TRBJ2-7, with D tentatively TRBD1 or TRBD2 (5 bases each). The sample comprised CD4+ T cells from PBMCs. DNA of the CDR3: TGCAGTGCTAGGGACACAGGCGGAGGATGGGATGAGCAGTACTTC. Translating it yields CSARDTGGGWDEQYF.